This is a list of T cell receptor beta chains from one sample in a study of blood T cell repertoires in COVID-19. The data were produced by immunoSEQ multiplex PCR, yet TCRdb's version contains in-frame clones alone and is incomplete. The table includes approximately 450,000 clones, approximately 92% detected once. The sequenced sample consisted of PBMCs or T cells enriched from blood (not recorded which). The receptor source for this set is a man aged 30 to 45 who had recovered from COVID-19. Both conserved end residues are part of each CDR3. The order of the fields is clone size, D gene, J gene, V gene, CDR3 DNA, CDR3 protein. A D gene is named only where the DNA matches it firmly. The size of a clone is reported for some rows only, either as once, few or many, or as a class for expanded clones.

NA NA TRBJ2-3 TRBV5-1 TGCGCCAGCAGCTTTGGCGGTAGCACAGATACGCAGTATTTT CASSFGGSTDTQYF
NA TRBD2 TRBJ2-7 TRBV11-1 TGTGCCAGCAGCCCAGGACTAGCGGTATTCTCCTACGAGCAGTACTTC CASSPGLAVFSYEQYF
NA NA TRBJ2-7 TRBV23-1 TGCGCCAGCAGTCTGAGTTTTCAGGACTACGAGCAGTACTTC CASSLSFQDYEQYF
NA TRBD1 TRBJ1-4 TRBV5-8 TGTGCCAGCAGTCCAGGACAGGCCCTTGCAACTAATGAAAAACTGTTTTTT CASSPGQALATNEKLFF
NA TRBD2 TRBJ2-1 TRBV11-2 TGTGCCAGCAGCCATCTCACTAGCGGGAAGAGCTCCTACAATGAGCAGTTCTTC CASSHLTSGKSSYNEQFF
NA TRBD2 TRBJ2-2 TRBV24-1 TGTGCCACCAGTGATTGGGACTATGGTGCCGGGGAGCTGTTTTTT CATSDWDYGAGELFF
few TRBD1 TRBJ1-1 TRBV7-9 TGTGCCAGCAGCTTACCAGGACAGGGGGCAGCTTTCTTT CASSLPGQGAAFF
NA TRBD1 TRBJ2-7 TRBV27 TGTGCCAGCAGTTTATCGGGACAGGGGGTTAACGAGCAGTACTTC CASSLSGQGVNEQYF
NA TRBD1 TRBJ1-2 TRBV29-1 TGCAGCGTTGCAGCCGGGCTCAGTGCAGGGGGGTGGAATGGCTACACCTTC CSVAAGLSAGGWNGYTF
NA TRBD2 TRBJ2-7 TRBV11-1 TGTGCCAGCAGCTTTGAACTAGCGGGATACGAGCAGTACTTC CASSFELAGYEQYF
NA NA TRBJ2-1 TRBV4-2 TGTGCCAGCAGCCAAGGCGACTACAATGAGCAGTTCTTC CASSQGDYNEQFF
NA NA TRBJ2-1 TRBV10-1 TGCGCCAGCAGTACCGGGACACCCTACAATGAGCAGTTCTTC CASSTGTPYNEQFF
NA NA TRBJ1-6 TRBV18 TGTGCCAGCTCACCTAATGTCAGGCTTGGTACGGATTCACCCCTCCACTTT CASSPNVRLGTDSPLHF
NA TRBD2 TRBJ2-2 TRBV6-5 TGTGCCAGCAGGCCTAGCGGGAGTTTCGGGGAGCTGTTTTTT CASRPSGSFGELFF
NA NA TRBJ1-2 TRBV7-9 TGTGCCAGCAGCCTACAGGGCTCCAACCTAGGCTACACCTTC CASSLQGSNLGYTF
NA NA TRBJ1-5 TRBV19 TGTGCCAGTAGTATGCGCCTTTCTCAGCCCCAGCATTTT CASSMRLSQPQHF
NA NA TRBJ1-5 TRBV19 TGTGCCAGTAGGGGTAACAGCTACAATCAGCCCCAGCATTTT CASRGNSYNQPQHF
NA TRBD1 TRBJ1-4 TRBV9 TGTGCCAGCAGCGTTTCGGCAGGGGGCTCATATGAAAAACTGTTTTTT CASSVSAGGSYEKLFF